The entry below describes one T cell receptor (beta chain). Its antigen remains unidentified. These data are taken from a study of Ad26.COV2.S vaccination and SARS-CoV-2 variants. Background on the study: Each vaccinee took Ad26.COV2.S intramuscularly, once or twice 56 days apart. Points from the study as a whole: Compared with placebo recipients, vaccine recipients had higher spike-specific TCR breadth. Breadth, reportedly substantial, characterized the spike-specific CD8+ and CD4+ T cell responses after vaccination.

Treatment described: around 19 received Ad26.COV2.S at low or high dose, single or two shots; several received placebo; per-sample allocation not given. The investigators took samples on day 63 after the first vaccine or placebo injection. Recruitment in Boston yielded a donor of adult age, 18-55 years. Germline loops: CDR1 LGHDT, CDR2 YNNKEL (reference sequence). The V gene lost 0 bases and the J gene lost 1 base, with 19 bases spanning the gap. The CDR3 has 19 amino acids. Data came from immunoSEQ multiplex PCR; TCRdb stores just in-frame clones and leaves some out. The data contain around 400,000 clones, under 90% of them seen just once; the ten biggest clones take up 7% to 9.5%.

The receptor's source is a person between 18 and 65 years old who received the Ad26.COV2.S COVID-19 vaccine or a placebo. This chain connects TRBV3-1 (or the pseudogene TRBV3-2) to TRBJ1-5, with no clear D. The sample here was peripheral blood, taken in a trial of Ad26.COV2.S vaccine versus placebo. CDR3 loop: CASSQDQGRGFGSNQPQHF. The CDR3, as DNA: TGTGCCAGCAGCCAAGATCAAGGGAGAGGGTTCGGGAGCAATCAGCCCCAGCATTTT.